This TCR beta chain comes out of a study of T cell changes during pregnancy in multiple sclerosis. This CDR3 region has 17 residues. Per germline, CDR1 MNHEY and CDR2 SMNVEV (reference sequence). Trimming took off 3 bases at V and 2 bases at J, with 19 bases between the two ends. Some clones are missing from TCRdb's copy, which holds only in-frame ones; the method was immunoSEQ multiplex PCR. The sample lists around 39,000 clones, approximately 92% seen once, with less than 1.5% in the top ten. This TCR came from a female donor with multiple sclerosis, enrolled in a pregnancy study. The sample taken for sequencing was PBMCs (not recorded whether the cells were cultured). The gene calls are TRBV27 and TRBJ1-2; tentative D call: TRBD1 (5 bases). CDR3 sequence reads: CASSFRGRAGTNYGYTF. CDR3 in DNA: TGTGCCAGCAGTTTTAGGGGAAGGGCGGGCACCAACTATGGCTACACCTTC.